Below are 14 T cell receptor beta chains sequenced from a single sample in a study of neurological immune-mediated disorders. Specified time point: longitudinal time-point 3. TCRdb re-called the 5' RACE reads with MiXCR, one entry per CDR3 protein. The sample contains tens of thousands of distinct CDR3 sequences, 7% to 10% of which appear only once. The sample comprised PBMCs. The receptors were gathered from a woman in her thirties or forties in good health.

The chain joins TRBV19 to TRBJ2-2; tentatively, D is TRBD2 (6 bases). V was pared by 5 bases and J by 6 bases, with 10 bases between. Germline CDR1 LNHDA, CDR2 SQIVND (reference sequence). This CDR3 spans 13 amino acids. The CDR3 coding sequence is TGTGCCAGTAGTTTGACTAGTTCCGGGGAGCTGTTTTTT. Residues: CASSLTSSGELFF.

In its sample, this clonotype was seen many times. The chain carries TRBV2 and TRBJ1-5; the match to TRBD1 covers 7 bases. V was clipped by 4 bases and J by 4 bases; unmatched bases: 7. Germline CDR1 is SNHLY and CDR2 is FYNNEI. The CDR3 sequence is 15 residues long. The chain's CDR3 is CASSAQKGANQPQHF. The CDR3 nucleotides are TGTGCCAGCAGTGCCCAAAAGGGGGCGAATCAGCCCCAGCATTTT.

In its sample, this clonotype was seen many times. The V call is TRBV20-1, the J call TRBJ2-1; possibly TRBD2 for D (7 bases). V shed 3 bases and J shed 5 bases, with 20 bases lying between them. The CDR3 is 16 residues long. In germline, CDR1 is DFQATT, CDR2 SNEGSKA (reference sequence). CDR3 sequence reads: CSASRPRTRQDNEQFF. DNA of the CDR3: TGCAGTGCTAGTCGCCCAAGGACTAGACAGGACAATGAGCAGTTCTTC.

In its sample, this clonotype was seen many times. V is TRBV5-1 and J is TRBJ1-1; D unclear. V lost 0 bases to trimming and J lost 1 base, with 13 bases between them. Germline V CDR1 and CDR2: SGHRS, YFSETQ. CDR3 length: 16 amino acids. The DNA of the CDR3 is TGCGCCAGCAGCTTGGTAGGGTCAGCCCCGAACACTGAAGCTTTCTTT. As protein: CASSLVGSAPNTEAFF.

This clonotype was recorded at least ten times. The rearrangement links TRBV4-1 to TRBJ2-5, with TRBD1 identical over 7 bases. The J segment lost 2 bases and the V segment lost 5 bases, leaving 5 bases of the junction unmatched. The CDR3 sequence is 14 residues long. The germline V gene encodes CDR1 MGHRA and CDR2 YSYEKL. The CDR3 loop is CASSSMGQQETQYF. DNA for the CDR3: TGCGCCAGCAGCTCGATGGGACAGCAAGAGACCCAGTACTTC.

The sample holds many counts of this clonotype. The rearrangement links TRBV10-2 to TRBJ1-2; 9 nucleotides align to TRBD1. Unmatched junction bases numbered 9, after V lost 5 bases and J lost 8 bases. The CDR3 consists of 14 residues. Germline CDR1 reads WSHSY; CDR2 reads SAAADI. CDR3 region: CASSTGGQGRGYTF. CDR3 bases: TGCGCCAGCAGTACGGGAGGACAGGGGAGAGGCTACACCTTC.

Points on this clonotype: This clone may be a read error of a much larger clone one base away. The V gene is TRBV4-1, the J gene TRBJ2-2, with D hard to call. Per the germline V gene, CDR1 is MGHRA and CDR2 is YSYEKL. The CDR3 is made up of 13 amino acids. V dropped 5 bases and J dropped 5 bases, with 9 bases sitting between them. The CDR3 DNA reads TGCGCCAGCAGCTATGGAACTACCGGGGAGCTGTTTTTT. Its protein is CASSYGTTGELFF.

This clonotype was observed at least ten times. The CDR3, as DNA: TGTGCCAGCCGCATATCGGGTCCTAACTATGGCTACACCTTC. Its translation: CASRISGPNYGYTF. The chain uses TRBV6-5 and TRBJ1-2, with D unclear. In germline, CDR1 is MNHEY, CDR2 SVGAGI. CDR3 length equals 14 residues. V lost 8 bases and J lost 0, with 13 bases in between.

In this sample, this clonotype turned up many times. The chain joins TRBV27 to TRBJ1-2; D not resolved. This CDR3 comprises 13 residues. Germline-derived CDR1 and CDR2 are MNHEY and SMNVEV (reference sequence). V lost 1 base to trimming and J lost 5 bases, with 8 bases between them. CDR3 in amino acids: CASSLYKGYGYTF. As DNA, the CDR3 is TGTGCCAGCAGTTTATATAAGGGATATGGCTACACCTTC.

This chain connects TRBV24-1 to TRBJ2-7, with TRBD1 matching over 7 bases. CDR1 is KGHDR, CDR2 SFDVKD, per germline. V lost 5 bases, J lost 4 bases, and 13 bases stayed unmatched. CDR3 length equals 16 residues. In DNA form, the CDR3 reads TGTGCCACCAGTGGTGGGGTCGGGACAGCTTTTTACGAGCAGTACTTC. Translated: CATSGGVGTAFYEQYF.

J is TRBJ2-3 and V is TRBV30; no clear D gene. Germline V gene data show CDR1 as GTSNPN and CDR2 as SVGIG (reference sequence). The CDR3 is 12 residues long. Deletions cut 2 bases from V and 3 bases from J, with 6 bases between. CDR3 residues: CAWSLVTDTQYF. CDR3 DNA sequence: TGTGCCTGGAGTCTGGTGACAGATACGCAGTATTTT.

This clonotype was seen ten or more times. The chain uses TRBV4-2 and TRBJ1-1, with D tentatively TRBD1 (6 bases). Germline CDR1 is LGHNA and CDR2 is YNFKEQ. Trimming pared 4 bases from V and 2 bases from J, leaving 11 bases between. The CDR3 has 14 amino acids. DNA of the CDR3: TGTGCCAGCAGCCGAAGGACAGAAAACACTGAAGCTTTCTTT. Protein product: CASSRRTENTEAFF.

The CDR3 nucleotides read TGTGCCAGCAGTGAATCCGCAGGGCCCTTTGGCTACACCTTC. Its protein product is CASSESAGPFGYTF. The J gene is TRBJ1-2, the V gene TRBV25-1, with D tentatively TRBD1 (5 bases). This CDR3 contains 14 residues. The germline CDR1 and CDR2 sequences are MGHDK and SYGVNS. Between the trimmed V and J ends, which lost 1 base and 7 bases, there was a span of 13 bases.

This clonotype was seen a few times. The J gene is TRBJ1-4, the V gene TRBV27; maybe TRBD1 (6 bases). The CDR3 contains 14 residues. V gave up 5 bases and J gave up 5 bases, with 12 bases separating them. Per germline, CDR1 MNHEY and CDR2 SMNVEV (reference sequence). In DNA, the CDR3 is TGTGCCAGCAGTCGGGACACATTAAATGAAAAACTGTTTTTT. Its translation: CASSRDTLNEKLFF. Looking up the rest from reference TRBV27 and TRBJ1-4 gives the full variable domain: EAQVTQNPRYLITVTGKKLTVTCSQNMNHEYMSWYRQDPGLGLRQIYYSMNVEVTDKGDVPEGYKVSRKEKRNFPLILESPSPNQTSLYFCASSRDTLNEKLFFGSGTQLSVL.